This record concerns one T cell receptor (beta chain) sequence. Antigen unknown. MiXCR, run by TCRdb on the 5' RACE reads, gives a single entry per CDR3 protein. The sample lists around 310,000 distinct CDR3 sequences, 20% to 25% seen once, with around a fifth in the top ten. This record comes from a study of T-cell memory formation after mild COVID-19. Findings and limits, study-wide: Day 15 to 85 contracting clones showed balanced CD4/CD8; later expanders leaned CD4+.

Germline lookup yields CDR1 SGHRS and CDR2 YFSETQ. The CDR3 contains 17 residues. V was shortened by 0 bases and J by 7 bases, with 22 bases between the two germline ends. Specimen: PBMCs or a T cell subset sorted from them (not recorded which). The sequence was obtained from a man younger than 35 who had mild COVID-19 (a few samples of this study predate the infection). Cell type and time point are not known. V usage is TRBV5-1 and J usage is TRBJ1-1, with D unresolved. CDR3 nucleotide sequence: TGCGCCAGCAGCTTGGGGCAACGCGTAGGCGCGGCGCTTGAAGCTTTCTTT. Translating gives CASSLGQRVGAALEAFF.